Listed below are T cell receptor beta chains from one sample, sequenced in a study of Ad26.COV2.S vaccination and SARS-CoV-2 variants. Clones were read by immunoSEQ multiplex PCR, and TCRdb kept only the in-frame ones, dropping some. The data show about 680,000 clones, with 89% seen just once and roughly 1.5% held by the top ten. The source material was peripheral blood, sampled in a trial of Ad26.COV2.S vaccine versus placebo. Every receptor here comes from a person aged 18-65 years who received the Ad26.COV2.S COVID-19 vaccine or a placebo. Both conserved end residues are part of each CDR3. Each record gives: J gene, D gene, clone size, V gene, CDR3 length, CDR3 protein, CDR3 DNA. D genes are given only for firm matches. Rows give clone size only sometimes, using once, few, many, or a class for an expanded clone.

J gene: TRBJ1-1; D gene: -; clone size: -; V gene: TRBV6-2/TRBV6-3; CDR3 length: 15; CDR3 protein: CASSYPGRGAGEAFF; CDR3 DNA: TGTGCCAGCAGTTACCCGGGTCGGGGGGCAGGTGAAGCTTTCTTT
J gene: TRBJ2-7; D gene: -; clone size: few; V gene: TRBV29-1; CDR3 length: 12; CDR3 protein: CSVEVQDYEQYF; CDR3 DNA: TGCAGCGTTGAAGTACAGGATTACGAGCAGTACTTC
J gene: TRBJ2-1; D gene: TRBD2; clone size: -; V gene: TRBV7-2; CDR3 length: 15; CDR3 protein: CASSLGLAGHNEQFF; CDR3 DNA: TGTGCCAGCAGCTTGGGACTAGCGGGCCACAATGAGCAGTTCTTC
J gene: TRBJ2-7; D gene: -; clone size: -; V gene: TRBV30; CDR3 length: 12; CDR3 protein: CAWSVNPHEQYF; CDR3 DNA: TGTGCCTGGAGTGTAAATCCTCACGAGCAGTACTTC
J gene: TRBJ2-1; D gene: -; clone size: -; V gene: TRBV7-6; CDR3 length: 15; CDR3 protein: CASSHVRGRYNEQFF; CDR3 DNA: TGTGCCAGCAGCCACGTGCGGGGTCGGTACAATGAGCAGTTCTTC
J gene: TRBJ2-2; D gene: -; clone size: -; V gene: TRBV19; CDR3 length: 15; CDR3 protein: CASKAQQADTGELFF; CDR3 DNA: TGTGCCAGTAAGGCGCAACAGGCAGACACCGGGGAGCTGTTTTTT
J gene: TRBJ2-3; D gene: -; clone size: -; V gene: TRBV29-1; CDR3 length: 15; CDR3 protein: CSVEGTQPSTDTQYF; CDR3 DNA: TGCAGCGTTGAAGGAACCCAACCTAGCACAGATACGCAGTATTTT
J gene: TRBJ2-3; D gene: -; clone size: -; V gene: TRBV7-9; CDR3 length: 16; CDR3 protein: CASSPRDLLTSKPQYF; CDR3 DNA: TGTGCCAGCAGCCCTCGGGACCTCCTCACGTCTAAGCCGCAGTATTTT
J gene: TRBJ2-1; D gene: TRBD1; clone size: -; V gene: TRBV29-1; CDR3 length: 13; CDR3 protein: CSVVEGAYNEQFF; CDR3 DNA: TGCAGCGTAGTCGAGGGGGCTTACAATGAGCAGTTCTTC
J gene: TRBJ2-3; D gene: -; clone size: -; V gene: TRBV9; CDR3 length: 14; CDR3 protein: CASSVVGAGDTQYF; CDR3 DNA: TGTGCCAGCAGCGTAGTTGGGGCAGGGGATACGCAGTATTTT
J gene: TRBJ2-1; D gene: TRBD1; clone size: -; V gene: TRBV7-2; CDR3 length: 16; CDR3 protein: CASSLVVGAGGHEQFF; CDR3 DNA: TGTGCCAGCAGCTTAGTAGTGGGGGCAGGGGGACATGAGCAGTTCTTC
J gene: TRBJ2-5; D gene: -; clone size: -; V gene: TRBV19; CDR3 length: 15; CDR3 protein: CASSRTVGGGETQYF; CDR3 DNA: TGTGCCAGTAGTAGGACAGTAGGCGGGGGAGAGACCCAGTACTTC
J gene: TRBJ2-7; D gene: -; clone size: -; V gene: TRBV29-1; CDR3 length: 12; CDR3 protein: CSVGGAQVEQYF; CDR3 DNA: TGCAGCGTTGGGGGGGCGCAGGTCGAGCAGTACTTC
J gene: TRBJ2-1; D gene: -; clone size: once; V gene: TRBV7-2; CDR3 length: 15; CDR3 protein: CASSQTSSSYNEQFF; CDR3 DNA: TGTGCCAGCAGCCAAACTAGCAGTTCCTACAATGAGCAGTTCTTC
J gene: TRBJ2-2; D gene: -; clone size: -; V gene: TRBV9; CDR3 length: 18; CDR3 protein: CASSVATRTAVRTGELFF; CDR3 DNA: TGTGCCAGCAGCGTAGCTACCCGGACAGCCGTGAGGACCGGGGAGCTGTTTTTT
J gene: TRBJ2-2; D gene: TRBD2; clone size: -; V gene: TRBV2; CDR3 length: 15; CDR3 protein: CASTVQRGGTGELFF; CDR3 DNA: TGTGCCAGCACGGTCCAGCGGGGGGGCACCGGGGAGCTGTTTTTT
J gene: TRBJ2-7; D gene: -; clone size: few; V gene: TRBV30; CDR3 length: 15; CDR3 protein: CAWSVRSVGGYEQYF; CDR3 DNA: TGTGCCTGGAGTGTACGGTCCGTCGGCGGCTACGAGCAGTACTTC